A single sample gave rise to the 9 T cell receptor beta chains below, sequenced in a study of T cells in Graves' hyperthyroidism and ophthalmopathy. There were TCR beta CDR3 regions amplified from RNA transcripts. HTBI primers drove first-round RT-PCR of the TCR CDR3. Each CDR3 protein is one row after TCRdb ran MiXCR on the multiplex PCR reads. The sample lists some 510,000 distinct CDR3 sequences; around 20% were seen once. The sequenced sample consisted of blood. The receptors shown here come from a man aged 18 to 29 with Graves' hyperthyroidism.

This clonotype was observed at least ten times. The chain joins TRBV15 to TRBJ1-3, with D tentatively TRBD1 (6 bases). This CDR3 is built from 13 residues. V dropped 8 bases and J dropped 1 base, with 9 bases sitting between them. Per germline, CDR1 LNHNV and CDR2 YYDKDF (reference sequence). CDR3 nucleotide sequence: TGTGCCACCGAGAGGGGGTCTGGAAACACCATATATTTT. This gives the protein CATERGSGNTIYF.

This clonotype turned up a few times. The CDR3 region has the DNA TGTGCCAGCAGTACCCCGGGGGTCTCTACTGGCTACACCTTC. Its protein product is CASSTPGVSTGYTF. The chain carries TRBV6-1 and TRBJ1-2; the D gene is possibly TRBD1 (5 bases). CDR1 is MNHNS and CDR2 is SASEGT in the germline V gene. The V and J ends lost 5 bases and 7 bases respectively, with 17 bases between them. The CDR3 has 14 residues.

This clonotype was counted ten times or more. V and J are TRBV11-2 and TRBJ2-7; D possibly corresponds to TRBD1 (5 bases). This CDR3 region has 15 residues. In germline, CDR1 is SGHAT, CDR2 FQNNGV. V was cut by 3 bases and J by 1 base, with 13 bases left in between. As DNA, the CDR3 is TGTGCCAGCAGCTTTCATCAGGGAACTTCCTACGAGCAGTACTTC. As protein: CASSFHQGTSYEQYF. Based on the CDR3 plus reference TRBV11-2 and TRBJ2-7, the full variable domain is EAGVAQSPRYKIIEKRQSVAFWCNPISGHATLYWYQQILGQGPKLLIQFQNNGVVDDSQLPKDRFSAERLKGVDSTLKIQPAKLEDSAVYLCASSFHQGTSYEQYFGPGTRLTVT.

In this sample, this clonotype turned up a few times. The J gene is TRBJ1-3, the V gene TRBV12-3 or TRBV12-4; D possibly corresponds to TRBD1 (6 bases). This CDR3 has 18 residues. The ends were cut back, 3 bases at V and 0 bases at J, with 18 bases in the middle. The CDR3 DNA follows: TGTGCCAGCAGTTTCCACTCGACAGGATACTCCTCTGGAAACACCATATATTTT. Encoded protein: CASSFHSTGYSSGNTIYF.

This clonotype was counted ten times or more. The V and J genes are TRBV25-1 and TRBJ2-3; D is unresolved. The germline V gene has CDR1 MGHDK and CDR2 SYGVNS. The CDR3 is 15 residues long. Trimming pared 0 bases from V and 4 bases from J, leaving 11 bases between. CDR3: CASSEYNPRPDTQYF. The CDR3 nucleotides read TGTGCCAGCAGTGAATACAATCCTCGTCCAGATACGCAGTATTTT.

This clonotype was recorded many times. This CDR3 reads CASSSGGSTEAFF. CDR3 nucleotide sequence: TGTGCCAGCAGTTCAGGGGGAAGCACTGAAGCTTTCTTT. The chain has TRBV6-5 and TRBJ1-1, with 7 bases aligning to TRBD1. Germline V gene data show CDR1 as MNHEY and CDR2 as SVGAGI. Trimming cost V 4 bases and J 4 bases; bases outside gene matches: 3. This CDR3 is built from 13 residues.

Many counts were recorded for this clonotype. The V gene is TRBV7-2, the J gene TRBJ2-4, with 11 bases that match TRBD2. Germline V CDR1 and CDR2: SGHTA, FQGNSA. The CDR3 is 17 amino acids. V shed 4 bases, J shed 3 bases, and the junction held 8 bases outside the gene matches. The CDR3 nucleotides are TGTGCCAGCAGCTCACCGGGACTAGCGGATTACAAAAACATTCAGTACTTC. Amino acid sequence: CASSSPGLADYKNIQYF.

In this sample, this clonotype turned up many times. V and J are TRBV7-8 and TRBJ2-2; a possible D gene is TRBD1 (6 bases). Germline values: CDR1 SGHVS, CDR2 FQNEAQ. This CDR3 comprises 13 residues. V lost 5 bases, J lost 8 bases, and 12 bases lay in between. This CDR3 is CASSPRGAGELFF. For the CDR3, the DNA is TGTGCCAGCAGCCCCAGGGGAGCGGGGGAGCTGTTTTTT.

This clonotype was observed a few times. V gene TRBV9 combines with J gene TRBJ2-5, with 7 positions matching TRBD2. The V segment lost 1 base and the J segment 0 bases; nucleotides outside the gene matches: 6. Germline lookup yields CDR1 SGDLS and CDR2 YYNGEE. The CDR3 extends over 16 amino acids. This chain's CDR3 is CASSVTDGRNQETQYF. The CDR3 coding sequence is TGTGCCAGCAGCGTAACGGACGGGAGGAACCAAGAGACCCAGTACTTC.